These 13 T cell receptor beta chains were all obtained from the same sample, sequenced in a study of shared clonotypes between healthy human individuals. This table comes from immunoSEQ multiplex PCR, and its TCRdb copy is limited to in-frame clones, with some not included. The sample carries roughly 1,500,000 clones, 95% to 99% recorded once. Sequenced material: naive CD4+ T cells sorted from blood. Noted subset: CD45RA+ positively selected. Receptors were obtained from a man in his thirties or forties in good health.

The rearrangement links TRBV18 to TRBJ2-2; tentatively, D is TRBD1 or TRBD2 (6 bases each). V was pared by 4 bases and J by 6 bases, with 12 bases between. The CDR3 totals 14 residues. Per the germline V gene, CDR1 is KGHSH and CDR2 is LQKENI. The CDR3 reads CASSRTKGAGELFF. CDR3 coding DNA: TGTGCCAGCTCACGGACTAAGGGGGCCGGGGAGCTGTTTTTT.

The chain uses TRBV6-5 and TRBJ1-2; D remains unclear. CDR1 is MNHEY, CDR2 SVGAGI, per germline. The CDR3 has 12 amino acids. V lost 6 bases and J lost 3, with 8 bases in between. The CDR3 loop is CASRGGDYGYTF. The CDR3 DNA is TGTGCCAGCAGGGGTGGGGACTATGGCTACACCTTC.

This chain uses TRBV28 with TRBJ2-7, with D possibly matching TRBD2 (5 bases). This CDR3 is built from 14 residues. Trimming left V 8 bases short and J 6 bases short, with 20 bases between. Germline lookup yields CDR1 MDHEN and CDR2 SYDVKM. The CDR3, as DNA: TGTGCCAGCGAGAGCCTTGAGGGCCGTCGCGAGCAGTACTTC. Encoded protein: CASESLEGRREQYF.

This sequence joins TRBV28 and TRBJ1-2; D remains unclear. Germline CDR1 reads MDHEN; CDR2 reads SYDVKM. Trimming took 5 bases from V and 7 from J, leaving 20 bases between them. The length of the CDR3 is 15 residues. The CDR3 DNA is TGTGCCAGCAGTAATGGGCAGGCGGCGGGTTTTGGCTACACCTTC. It codes for CASSNGQAAGFGYTF.

The rearrangement links TRBV12-2 to TRBJ1-2. TRBV12-2 is flagged as a pseudogene. The length of the CDR3 is 15 residues. CDR3 coding DNA: TGTGCAACTATCCAACCGCCGGGGGGCGCGGATGGCTACACCTTC. It codes for CATIQPPGGADGYTF.

The chain recombines TRBV7-9 with TRBJ2-3; the D is unclear. The germline CDR1 and CDR2 sequences are SEHNR and FQNEAQ (reference sequence). The CDR3 extends over 13 amino acids. Trimming shortened V by 4 bases and J by 4 bases, and 9 bases separated the two germline ends. The CDR3 sequence is CASSSDWADTQYF. CDR3 in DNA: TGTGCCAGCAGCTCCGACTGGGCAGATACGCAGTATTTT.

This clone was detected only once. The chain uses TRBV5-1 and TRBJ2-2; D remains unclear. Trimming cost V 4 bases and J 3 bases, with 4 bases left between them. The germline V gene has CDR1 SGHRS and CDR2 YFSETQ. The CDR3 is 12 residues long. The CDR3 DNA is TGCGCCAGCAGCATATACACCGGGGAGCTGTTTTTT. It translates to CASSIYTGELFF.

This chain connects TRBV28 to TRBJ2-3, with 9 nucleotides matching TRBD2. The germline CDR1 and CDR2 sequences are MDHEN and SYDVKM. The CDR3 length is 14 residues. The junction had 5 bases not matched to a gene; V was cut back by 3 bases and J by 7 bases. CDR3 nucleotide sequence: TGTGCCAGCAGTTTTAGCGGGAGAGTCAATACGCAGTATTTT. Its translation is CASSFSGRVNTQYF.

This chain links TRBV5-1 with TRBJ2-1; D is uncertain. The V gene lost 0 bases and the J gene lost 8 bases, with 12 bases spanning the gap. The CDR3 runs to 14 residues. Per the germline V gene, CDR1 is SGHRS and CDR2 is YFSETQ. Here the CDR3 DNA reads TGCGCCAGCAGCTTGGGTTACTCGGAAGATGAGCAGTTCTTC. This codes for CASSLGYSEDEQFF.

Regarding this clone: This sample also contains other DNA sequences that code for the same CDR3. V gene TRBV28 combines with J gene TRBJ1-2; D call uncertain. Between the trimmed V and J ends, which lost 2 bases and 2 bases, there was a span of 6 bases. CDR3 length equals 13 residues. Per the germline V gene, CDR1 is MDHEN and CDR2 is SYDVKM. The CDR3: CASSLSSNYGYTF. The CDR3, as DNA: TGTGCCAGCAGTTTAAGCTCGAACTATGGCTACACCTTC.

Comments on this clone: Other DNA sequences in the same sample also yield this CDR3. This rearrangement joins TRBV7-2 to TRBJ2-6, with D unclear. CDR3 length: 14 residues. V was pared by 2 bases and J by 0 bases, with 2 bases between. Germline assignment: CDR1 SGHTA and CDR2 FQGNSA. In DNA form, the CDR3 reads TGTGCCAGCAGCTTAAGCTCTGGGGCCAACGTCCTGACTTTC. Translated: CASSLSSGANVLTF.

The V call is TRBV28, the J call TRBJ1-2, with D possibly being TRBD1 (6 bases). Germline V lookup: CDR1 MDHEN, CDR2 SYDVKM. V lost 4 bases to trimming and J lost 7 bases, with 19 bases between them. The CDR3 spans 15 residues. Here the CDR3 reads CASSSPAGGGGGYTF. Written as DNA, the CDR3 is TGTGCCAGCAGTTCCCCGGCGGGGGGCGGTGGTGGCTACACCTTC.

This chain's CDR3 is CASSVGGNKGYTF. The CDR3, as DNA: TGTGCCAGCAGCGTAGGAGGCAATAAGGGCTACACCTTC. The gene calls are TRBV9 and TRBJ1-2; D gene uncertain. Germline lookup yields CDR1 SGDLS and CDR2 YYNGEE. This CDR3 spans 13 amino acids. The V end was cut by 0 bases, the J end by 8 bases, with 11 bases between.